The next 17 T cell receptor beta chains were all read from a single sample in a study of blood T cell repertoires in COVID-19. Profiled with immunoSEQ multiplex PCR; TCRdb holds only in-frame clones, not every one. The sample holds tens of thousands of clones, 82% seen once. Sequencing input: peripheral blood. The receptors stem from a man between 50 and 59 years old with active or convalescent COVID-19.

This clone was recorded only once. The chain recombines TRBV27 with TRBJ1-1; a possible D gene is TRBD1 (6 bases). The V and J ends lost 6 bases and 6 bases respectively, with 20 bases between them. Germline V gene data show CDR1 as MNHEY and CDR2 as SMNVEV (reference sequence). The CDR3 runs 15 residues. This CDR3 is CASRPRTGTPAEAFF. Written as DNA, the CDR3 is TGTGCCAGCAGGCCCCGGACCGGGACACCAGCTGAAGCTTTCTTT.

This clone has only a few counts. The gene calls are TRBV19 and TRBJ2-1; a weak D match, TRBD1 (5 bases). V lost 7 bases to trimming and J lost 1 base, with 14 bases between them. CDR1 LNHDA and CDR2 SQIVND come from the germline V gene (reference sequence). The CDR3 is 15 residues long. CDR3 amino acids: CASKVQAVSYNEQFF. The CDR3 bases are TGTGCCAGTAAGGTACAGGCGGTGTCCTACAATGAGCAGTTCTTC.

The chain recombines TRBV6-5 with TRBJ1-4; the match to TRBD1 covers 8 bases. Trimming took 2 bases from V and 0 from J; bases not matched to a gene: 2. Per germline, CDR1 MNHEY and CDR2 SVGAGI. There are 16 residues in the CDR3. CDR3 residues: CASSYNRGTTNEKLFF. Here the CDR3 DNA reads TGTGCCAGCAGTTACAACAGGGGGACAACTAATGAAAAACTGTTTTTT.

The chain recombines TRBV19 with TRBJ2-6; TRBD1 is a possible D gene (6 bases). V lost 7 bases and J lost 0, with 13 bases in between. Germline V gene data show CDR1 as LNHDA and CDR2 as SQIVND (reference sequence). This CDR3 is built from 16 residues. The CDR3 protein is CASKNRDLSGANVLTF. CDR3 in DNA: TGTGCCAGTAAAAACAGGGACCTCTCTGGGGCCAACGTCCTGACTTTC. The complete variable domain, with remaining parts taken from reference TRBV19 and TRBJ2-6, reads DGGITQSPKYLFRKEGQNVTLSCEQNLNHDAMYWYRQDPGQGLRLIYYSQIVNDFQKGDIAEGYSVSREKKESFPLTVTSAQKNPTAFYLCASKNRDLSGANVLTFGAGSRLTVL.

The chain employs TRBV25-1 and TRBJ2-1, with D possibly TRBD1 on 5 matching bases. The CDR3 length is 14 residues. The V and J ends lost 1 base and 14 bases respectively, with 18 bases between them. Germline assignment: CDR1 MGHDK and CDR2 SYGVNS. CDR3 sequence reads: CASSELMTASKEFF. The CDR3 DNA reads TGTGCCAGCAGTGAATTAATGACAGCCAGTAAAGAGTTCTTC.

The sample holds one count of this clone. The chain joins TRBV5-1 to TRBJ2-5, with TRBD1 as a possible D gene (5 bases). Germline V lookup: CDR1 SGHRS, CDR2 YFSETQ. The CDR3 is 16 residues long. Trimming shortened V by 3 bases and J by 1 base, and 16 bases separated the two germline ends. The CDR3 sequence is CASSSQGDSSQETQYF. The CDR3 nucleotides are TGCGCCAGCAGCTCCCAAGGAGACAGCTCCCAAGAGACCCAGTACTTC.

The chain carries TRBV30 and TRBJ1-5; perhaps TRBD1 as D (6 bases). Germline CDR1 is GTSNPN and CDR2 is SVGIG (reference sequence). The CDR3 is 13 residues long. V was clipped by 5 bases and J by 7 bases, with 15 bases between them. This CDR3 is CAWSTGSIQPQHF. CDR3 coding DNA: TGTGCCTGGTCTACAGGGAGTATACAGCCCCAGCATTTT.

The chain carries TRBV14 and TRBJ1-6; D possibly corresponds to TRBD1 (5 bases). V was clipped by 4 bases and J by 6 bases, with 10 bases between them. CDR3 length: 14 residues. CDR1 is SGHDN, CDR2 FVKESK, per germline. CDR3 residues: CASSPGHSNSPLHF. Here the CDR3 DNA reads TGTGCCAGCAGCCCCGGACACTCTAATTCACCCCTCCACTTT.

This clone was observed a handful of times. Distinct nucleotide sequences in the sample also encode this CDR3. The chain couples TRBV18 to TRBJ1-4, with D perhaps TRBD1 (6 bases). The length of the CDR3 is 15 residues. CDR1 is KGHSH, CDR2 LQKENI, per germline. V lost 2 bases to trimming and J lost 5 bases, with 12 bases between them. The CDR3, as DNA: TGTGCCAGCTCACCAATGGGACAAGGCAATGAAAAACTGTTTTTT. Protein product: CASSPMGQGNEKLFF.

This clone was seen only a few times. The V and J genes are TRBV12-3 or TRBV12-4 and TRBJ2-1, with 12 bases aligning to TRBD1. The CDR3 has 13 amino acids. Unmatched junction bases numbered 6, after V lost 8 bases and J lost 10 bases. The CDR3 spells CASSGTGGIEQFF. CDR3 DNA sequence: TGTGCCAGCTCGGGGACAGGGGGCATCGAGCAGTTCTTC.

The gene calls are TRBV7-9 and TRBJ1-1; D is unclear. The CDR3 loop spans 18 amino acids. Between the trimmed V and J ends, which lost 5 bases and 0 bases, there was a span of 22 bases. Germline V gene lookup returns CDR1 SEHNR and CDR2 FQNEAQ (reference sequence). CDR3 loop: CASSQTGYGVPVNTEAFF. DNA of the CDR3: TGTGCCAGCAGCCAGACTGGGTATGGTGTTCCGGTGAACACTGAAGCTTTCTTT.

Written as DNA, the CDR3 is TGCGCCAGCAGTGACCAGGGACAAATGAACACTGAAGCTTTCTTT. Translation: CASSDQGQMNTEAFF. The chain has TRBV10-2 and TRBJ1-1; D might be TRBD1 (6 bases). Germline V gene lookup returns CDR1 WSHSY and CDR2 SAAADI. The CDR3 extends over 15 amino acids. V lost 3 bases to trimming and J lost 0 bases, with 11 bases between them.

CDR3 sequence (DNA): TGTGCCAGCAGTTTGTCGGGACAGGCCTCCTACGAGCAGTACGTC. It translates to CASSLSGQASYEQYV. This sequence joins TRBV28 and TRBJ2-7; TRBD1 matches at 8 bases. Per the germline V gene, CDR1 is MDHEN and CDR2 is SYDVKM. J gave up 0 bases and V 3 bases, and 4 bases lay outside the gene matches. The CDR3 is 15 residues long.

The J gene is TRBJ2-3, the V gene TRBV5-1, with 7 bases matching TRBD2. The length of the CDR3 is 15 residues. Germline lookup yields CDR1 SGHRS and CDR2 YFSETQ. V shed 5 bases and J 6 bases; nucleotides not matched to a gene: 12. The CDR3 is CASRTTGTTRDTQYF. CDR3 nucleotide sequence: TGCGCCAGCAGAACAACCGGGACTACAAGGGATACGCAGTATTTT. The whole variable domain, remainder taken from reference TRBV5-1 and TRBJ2-3, is KAGVTQTPRYLIKTRGQQVTLSCSPISGHRSVSWYQQTPGQGLQFLFEYFSETQRNKGNFPGRFSGRQFSNSRSEMNVSTLELGDSALYLCASRTTGTTRDTQYFGPGTRLTVL.

This clone was found a few times. The chain employs TRBV11-2 and TRBJ2-3; no definite D call. This CDR3 has 14 residues. Trimming pared 0 bases from V and 0 bases from J, leaving 4 bases between. Germline V gives CDR1 SGHAT, CDR2 FQNNGV. The CDR3 DNA follows: TGTGCCAGCAGCTTAGATCCTAGCACAGATACGCAGTATTTT. Translated: CASSLDPSTDTQYF.

The chain uses TRBV21-1 and TRBJ1-1; the table's D call of TRBD1 was not tested on the DNA. TRBV21-1 is given as a pseudogene. The length of the CDR3 is 19 residues. The CDR3, as DNA: TGTGCCAGCAGCGAAAAGGGCACACGGGACACAAAAGAGAGCACTGAAGCTTTCTTT. Its protein product is CASSEKGTRDTKESTEAFF.

The rearrangement links TRBV11-2 to TRBJ1-2; 7 nucleotides agree with TRBD1. The V gene's germline CDR1 is SGHAT and CDR2 FQNNGV. The CDR3 is 14 residues long. Trimming removed 3 bases from V and 8 bases from J; junction bases left unmatched: 9. The CDR3, as DNA: TGTGCCAGCAGCTTCTTCAGTCAGGGGGAAGGCTACACCTTC. Protein: CASSFFSQGEGYTF.